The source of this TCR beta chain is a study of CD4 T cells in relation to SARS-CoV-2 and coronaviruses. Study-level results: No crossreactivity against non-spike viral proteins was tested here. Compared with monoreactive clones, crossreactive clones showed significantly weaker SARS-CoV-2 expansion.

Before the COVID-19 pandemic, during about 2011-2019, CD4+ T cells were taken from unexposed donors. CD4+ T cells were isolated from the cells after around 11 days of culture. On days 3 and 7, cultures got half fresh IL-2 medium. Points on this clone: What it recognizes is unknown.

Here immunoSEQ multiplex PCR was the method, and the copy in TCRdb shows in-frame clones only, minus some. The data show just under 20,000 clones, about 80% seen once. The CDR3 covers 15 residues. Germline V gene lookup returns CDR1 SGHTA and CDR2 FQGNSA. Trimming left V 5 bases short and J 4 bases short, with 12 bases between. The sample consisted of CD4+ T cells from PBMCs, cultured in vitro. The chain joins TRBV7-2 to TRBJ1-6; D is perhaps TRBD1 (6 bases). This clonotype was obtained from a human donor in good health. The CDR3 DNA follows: TGTGCCAGCAGCGTCCGGGACACTTATAATTCACCCCTCCACTTT. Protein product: CASSVRDTYNSPLHF.